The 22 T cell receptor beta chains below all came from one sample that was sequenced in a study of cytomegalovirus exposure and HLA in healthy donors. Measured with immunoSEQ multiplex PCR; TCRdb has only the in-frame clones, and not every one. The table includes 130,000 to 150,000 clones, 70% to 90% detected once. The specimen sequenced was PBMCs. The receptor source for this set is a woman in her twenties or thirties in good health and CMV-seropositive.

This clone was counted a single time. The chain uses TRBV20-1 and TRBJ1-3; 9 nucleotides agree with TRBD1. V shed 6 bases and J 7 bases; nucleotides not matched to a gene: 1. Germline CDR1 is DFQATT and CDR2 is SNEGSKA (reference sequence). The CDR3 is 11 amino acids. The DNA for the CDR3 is TGCAGTGCGACAGGGGGGAACACCATATATTTT. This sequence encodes CSATGGNTIYF.

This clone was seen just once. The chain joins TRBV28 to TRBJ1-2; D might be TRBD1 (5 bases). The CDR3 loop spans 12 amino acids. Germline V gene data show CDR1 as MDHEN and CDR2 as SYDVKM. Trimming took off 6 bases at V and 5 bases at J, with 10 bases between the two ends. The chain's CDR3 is CASSRQKYGYTF. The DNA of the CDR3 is TGTGCCAGCAGCCGACAGAAATATGGCTACACCTTC.

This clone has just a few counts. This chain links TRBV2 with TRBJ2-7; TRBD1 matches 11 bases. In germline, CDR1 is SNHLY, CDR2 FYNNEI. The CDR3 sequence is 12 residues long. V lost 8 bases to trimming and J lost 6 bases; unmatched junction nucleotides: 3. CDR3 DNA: TGTGCCAGCTGGGACAGGGGGAGCGAGCAGTACTTC. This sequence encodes CASWDRGSEQYF.

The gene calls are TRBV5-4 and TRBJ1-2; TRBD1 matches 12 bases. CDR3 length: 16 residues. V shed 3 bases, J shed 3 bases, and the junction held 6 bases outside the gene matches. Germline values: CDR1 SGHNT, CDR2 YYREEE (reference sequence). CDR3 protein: CASSWGTGGEDYGYTF. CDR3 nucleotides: TGTGCCAGCAGCTGGGGGACAGGGGGCGAGGACTATGGCTACACCTTC.

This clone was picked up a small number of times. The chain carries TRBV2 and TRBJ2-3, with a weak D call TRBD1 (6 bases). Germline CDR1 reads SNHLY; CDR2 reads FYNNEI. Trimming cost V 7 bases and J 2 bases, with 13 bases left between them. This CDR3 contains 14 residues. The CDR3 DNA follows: TGTGCCAGCACATCCCAGGGGTACACAGATACGCAGTATTTT. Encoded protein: CASTSQGYTDTQYF.

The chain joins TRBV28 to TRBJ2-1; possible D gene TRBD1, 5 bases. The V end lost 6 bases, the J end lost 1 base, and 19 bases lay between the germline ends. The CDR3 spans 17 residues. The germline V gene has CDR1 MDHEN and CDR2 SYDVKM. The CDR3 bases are TGTGCCAGCAGGGGCCGGGTGGGGCCGAGGTCCTACAATGAGCAGTTCTTC. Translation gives CASRGRVGPRSYNEQFF.

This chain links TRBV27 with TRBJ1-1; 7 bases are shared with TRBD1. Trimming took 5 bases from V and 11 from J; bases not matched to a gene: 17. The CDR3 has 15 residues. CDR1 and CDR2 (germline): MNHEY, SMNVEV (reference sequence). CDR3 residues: CASSPWTGIQGNAFF. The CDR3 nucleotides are TGTGCCAGCAGTCCTTGGACAGGCATCCAAGGGAATGCTTTCTTT.

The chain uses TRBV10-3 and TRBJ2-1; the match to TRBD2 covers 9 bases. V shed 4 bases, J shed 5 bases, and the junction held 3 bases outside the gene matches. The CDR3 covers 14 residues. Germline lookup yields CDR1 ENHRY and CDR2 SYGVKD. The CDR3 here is CAISGLAVNNEQFF. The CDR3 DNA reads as TGTGCCATCAGTGGACTAGCGGTCAACAATGAGCAGTTCTTC.

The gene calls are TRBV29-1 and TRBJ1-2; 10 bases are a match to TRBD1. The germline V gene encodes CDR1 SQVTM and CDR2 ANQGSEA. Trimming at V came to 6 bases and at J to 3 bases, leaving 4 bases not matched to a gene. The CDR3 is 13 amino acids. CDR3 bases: TGCAGCGTCGCGACAGGGGGCGACTATGGCTACACCTTC. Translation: CSVATGGDYGYTF.

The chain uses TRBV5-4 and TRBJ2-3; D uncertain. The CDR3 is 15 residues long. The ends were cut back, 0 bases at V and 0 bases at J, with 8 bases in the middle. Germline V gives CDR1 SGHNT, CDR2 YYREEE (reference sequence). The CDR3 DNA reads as TGTGCCAGCAGCTTGGGGTGGGCTAGCACAGATACGCAGTATTTT. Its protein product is CASSLGWASTDTQYF. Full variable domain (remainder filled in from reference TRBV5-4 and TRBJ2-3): ETGVTQSPTHLIKTRGQQVTLRCSSQSGHNTVSWYQQALGQGPQFIFQYYREEENGRGNFPPRFSGLQFPNYSSELNVNALELDDSALYLCASSLGWASTDTQYFGPGTRLTVL.

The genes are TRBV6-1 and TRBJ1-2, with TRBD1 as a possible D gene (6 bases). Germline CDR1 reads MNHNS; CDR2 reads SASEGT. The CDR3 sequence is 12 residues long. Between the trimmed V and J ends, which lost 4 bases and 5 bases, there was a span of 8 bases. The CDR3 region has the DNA TGTGCCAGCAGTGCACAGGGTTATGGCTACACCTTC. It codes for CASSAQGYGYTF.

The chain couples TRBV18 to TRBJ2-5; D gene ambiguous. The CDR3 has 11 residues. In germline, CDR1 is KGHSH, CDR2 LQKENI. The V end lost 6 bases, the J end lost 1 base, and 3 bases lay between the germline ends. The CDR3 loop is CASSRQETQYF. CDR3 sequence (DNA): TGTGCCAGCTCTCGCCAAGAGACCCAGTACTTC.

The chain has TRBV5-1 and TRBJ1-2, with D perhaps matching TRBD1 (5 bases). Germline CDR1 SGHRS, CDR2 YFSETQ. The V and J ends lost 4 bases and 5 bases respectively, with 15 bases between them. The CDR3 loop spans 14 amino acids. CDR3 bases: TGCGCCAGCAGCGTGGAAGGGCAGGGTTATGGCTACACCTTC. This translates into CASSVEGQGYGYTF.

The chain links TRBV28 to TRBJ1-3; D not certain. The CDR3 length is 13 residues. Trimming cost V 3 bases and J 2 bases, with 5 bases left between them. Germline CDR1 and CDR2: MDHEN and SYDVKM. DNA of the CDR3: TGTGCCAGCAGTTTCGTTGCTGGAAACACCATATATTTT. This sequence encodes CASSFVAGNTIYF. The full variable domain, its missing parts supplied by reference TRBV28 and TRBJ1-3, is DVKVTQSSRYLVKRTGEKVFLECVQDMDHENMFWYRQDPGLGLRLIYFSYDVKMKEKGDIPEGYSVSREKKERFSLILESASTNQTSMYLCASSFVAGNTIYFGEGSWLTVV.

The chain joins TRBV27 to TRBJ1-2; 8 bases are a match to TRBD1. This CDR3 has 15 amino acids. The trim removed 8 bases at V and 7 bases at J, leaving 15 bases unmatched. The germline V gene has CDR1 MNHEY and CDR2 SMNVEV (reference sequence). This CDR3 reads CASRGQGRFLSGYTF. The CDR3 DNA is TGTGCCAGCCGTGGACAGGGTCGGTTCCTGAGTGGCTACACCTTC.

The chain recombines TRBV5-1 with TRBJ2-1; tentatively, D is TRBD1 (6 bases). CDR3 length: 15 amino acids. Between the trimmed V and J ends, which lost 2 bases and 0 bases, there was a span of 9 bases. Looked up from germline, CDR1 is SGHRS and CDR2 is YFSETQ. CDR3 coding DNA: TGCGCCAGCAGCTTAACAGGGAGCTCCTACAATGAGCAGTTCTTC. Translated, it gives CASSLTGSSYNEQFF.

The DNA for the CDR3 is TGCGCCAGCAGCTTGAGGGTCCAGGGAAACCAAGAGACCCAGTACTTC. Translation gives CASSLRVQGNQETQYF. The V and J genes are TRBV5-1 and TRBJ2-5; maybe TRBD1 (5 bases). Trimming stripped 1 base from V and 0 bases from J, with 13 bases between. The CDR3 loop spans 16 amino acids. Germline CDR1 reads SGHRS; CDR2 reads YFSETQ.

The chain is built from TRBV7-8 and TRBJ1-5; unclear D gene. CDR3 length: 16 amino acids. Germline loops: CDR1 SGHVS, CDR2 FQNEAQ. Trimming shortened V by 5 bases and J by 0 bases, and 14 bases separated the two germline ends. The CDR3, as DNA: TGTGCCAGCAGCCTCCGGGAGCTTAATAGCAATCAGCCCCAGCATTTT. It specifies CASSLRELNSNQPQHF. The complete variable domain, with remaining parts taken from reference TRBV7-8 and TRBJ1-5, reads GAGVSQSPRYKVAKRGQDVALRCDPISGHVSLFWYQQALGQGPEFLTYFQNEAQLDKSGLPSDRFFAERPEGSVSTLKIQRTQQEDSAVYLCASSLRELNSNQPQHFGDGTRLSIL.

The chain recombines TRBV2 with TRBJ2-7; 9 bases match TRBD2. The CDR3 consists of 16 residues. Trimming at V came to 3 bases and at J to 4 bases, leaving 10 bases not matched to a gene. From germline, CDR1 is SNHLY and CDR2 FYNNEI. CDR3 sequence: CASSESGREGRYEQYF. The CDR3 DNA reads TGTGCCAGCAGTGAGTCTGGGCGGGAGGGTCGGTACGAGCAGTACTTC.

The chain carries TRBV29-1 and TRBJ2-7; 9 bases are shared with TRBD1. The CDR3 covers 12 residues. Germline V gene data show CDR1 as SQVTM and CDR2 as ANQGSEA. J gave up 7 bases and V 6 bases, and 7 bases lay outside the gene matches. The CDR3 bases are TGCAGCGTAGGACAGGGGCGATGGGAGCAGTACTTC. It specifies CSVGQGRWEQYF.

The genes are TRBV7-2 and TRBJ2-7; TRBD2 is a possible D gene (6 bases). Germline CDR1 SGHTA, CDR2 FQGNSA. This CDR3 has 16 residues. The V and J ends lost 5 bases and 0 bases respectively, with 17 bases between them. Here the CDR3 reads CASSPWGETSSYEQYF. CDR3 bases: TGTGCCAGCAGCCCCTGGGGCGAGACTAGCTCCTACGAGCAGTACTTC. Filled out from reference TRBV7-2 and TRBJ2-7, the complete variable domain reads GAGVSQSPSNKVTEKGKDVELRCDPISGHTALYWYRQSLGQGLEFLIYFQGNSAPDKSGLPSDRFSAERTGGSVSTLTIQRTQQEDSAVYLCASSPWGETSSYEQYFGPGTRLTVT.

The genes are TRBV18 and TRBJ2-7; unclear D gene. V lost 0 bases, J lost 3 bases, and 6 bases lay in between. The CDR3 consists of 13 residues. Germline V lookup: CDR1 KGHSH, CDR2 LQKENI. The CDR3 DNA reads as TGTGCCAGCTCACCACCGCAGGTCTACGAGCAGTACTTC. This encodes CASSPPQVYEQYF.